This T cell receptor beta chain was retrieved from a study of cytomegalovirus exposure and HLA in healthy donors. Study findings and constraints: As a later analysis showed, a missense DCLRE1C variant was linked to trimming of TCR beta V- and J-genes. Indistinguishable V segments such as TRBV6-2 and TRBV6-3 were excluded.

In the PCR, 60 Vbeta and 13 Jbeta primers were used. The data were produced by immunoSEQ multiplex PCR, yet TCRdb's version contains in-frame clones alone and is incomplete. In the table there are around 150,000 clones, 82% of which are singletons. The sample holds a few counts of this clone. Its antigen is undetermined. The germline CDR1 and CDR2 sequences are SGHTA and FQGTGA. V was shortened by 5 bases and J by 2 bases, with 10 bases between the two germline ends. There are 14 residues in the CDR3. This sequence joins TRBV7-3 and TRBJ2-1, with D perhaps TRBD2 (6 bases). The sequencing sample was made of PBMCs. This clonotype originated in a man aged 50-59 years in good health and CMV-seropositive. The CDR3 here is CASSTGETYNEQFF. The CDR3 region has the DNA TGTGCCAGCAGCACGGGAGAGACCTACAATGAGCAGTTCTTC.